The rows below give T cell receptor beta chains drawn from one sample of a study of vaccination and CD4 T cells after COVID-19. Antigens for these TCRs are unknown. TCRdb itself ran the PCR reads through MiXCR, one entry per CDR3 protein. The sample includes around 20,000 distinct CDR3 sequences, approximately 40% seen only once; the top ten take approximately 6.5%. The source was CD4+ T cells from blood, cultured in vitro, collected before SARS-CoV-2 vaccination. The source is a human donor who had recovered from COVID-19. Each CDR3 is given with its conserved first and last residue. Fields, in order: V gene, J gene, clone size, D gene, CDR3 protein, CDR3 DNA. A D gene is named only where the DNA matches it firmly. Only some rows state a clone size, as once, few, many or a class for expanded clones.

>TRBV7-9|TRBJ1-2|few|.
CASSLGGVGYTF
TGTGCCAGCAGCCTTGGGGGGGTTGGCTACACCTTC
>TRBV29-1|TRBJ1-5|few|.
CSVQQGLNQPQHF
TGCAGTGTCCAGCAGGGCCTAAATCAGCCCCAGCATTTT
>TRBV4-3|TRBJ2-2|.|.
CASSRGTLRTGELFF
TGCGCCAGCAGCAGAGGGACGTTGCGCACCGGGGAGCTGTTTTTT
>TRBV20-1|TRBJ1-2|few|TRBD1
CSAELDRGRSYTF
TGCAGTGCCGAGCTGGACAGGGGTAGGAGCTACACCTTC
>TRBV12-3/TRBV12-4|TRBJ2-7|.|TRBD2
CASSLALSGGLSYEQYF
TGTGCCAGCAGTTTAGCCCTCAGCGGGGGCCTCTCCTACGAGCAGTACTTC
>TRBV11-3|TRBJ2-7|.|.
CASSPGPGSYEQYF
TGTGCCAGCAGCCCGGGGCCGGGTTCCTACGAGCAGTACTTC
>TRBV7-9|TRBJ2-7|.|TRBD1
CASSLESLGTGAEQYF
TGTGCCAGCAGCTTAGAATCGTTGGGGACAGGGGCCGAGCAGTACTTC
>TRBV11-3|TRBJ2-1|.|TRBD2
CASSLTSESYNEQFF
TGTGCCAGCAGCTTAACTAGCGAGTCCTACAATGAGCAGTTCTTC
>TRBV19|TRBJ2-7|few|.
CASSNPGAVGSSYEQYF
TGTGCCAGTAGTAACCCTGGGGCCGTTGGAAGCTCCTACGAGCAGTACTTC
>TRBV18|TRBJ2-3|few|TRBD2
CASSPLAGGNTDTQYF
TGTGCCAGCTCACCCCTAGCGGGGGGGAACACAGATACGCAGTATTTT
>TRBV20-1|TRBJ1-4|few|TRBD1
CSASRTGGEKLFF
TGCAGTGCTAGTAGGACAGGAGGTGAAAAACTGTTTTTT
>TRBV7-8|TRBJ1-6|few|.
CASSLDGYNSPLHF
TGTGCCAGCAGCTTGGACGGATATAATTCACCCCTCCACTTT
>TRBV7-2|TRBJ2-2|few|.
CASSLAHSLSPGELFF
TGTGCCAGCAGCTTAGCGCACAGTCTCTCTCCCGGGGAGCTGTTTTTT
>TRBV20-1|TRBJ2-5|few|.
CSAIALVTEQETQYF
TGCAGTGCTATCGCTTTAGTGACAGAGCAAGAGACCCAGTACTTC
>TRBV5-1|TRBJ2-7|.|.
CASSIQDSYEQYF
TGCGCCAGCAGCATACAAGACAGTTACGAGCAGTACTTC
>TRBV2|TRBJ2-3|.|TRBD1
CASRYRGQGTDTQYF
TGTGCCAGCAGATACAGGGGGCAAGGCACAGATACGCAGTATTTT
>TRBV7-9|TRBJ2-3|few|TRBD2
CASSTYLAGIDRTDTQYF
TGTGCCAGCAGCACTTATCTAGCGGGAATAGATAGGACAGATACGCAGTATTTT
>TRBV2|TRBJ1-1|.|.
CASSVGGGTEAFF
TGTGCCAGCAGTGTCGGGGGGGGGACTGAAGCTTTCTTT
>TRBV7-6|TRBJ1-5|.|.
CASSLTPWQPQHF
TGTGCCAGCAGCTTGACCCCCTGGCAGCCCCAGCATTTT
>TRBV28|TRBJ1-2|few|TRBD1
CASSSTGAPNYGYTF
TGTGCCAGCAGTTCGACAGGGGCACCTAACTATGGCTACACCTTC
>TRBV7-2|TRBJ2-1|.|.
CASSVETGPPLNEQFF
TGTGCCAGCAGCGTAGAAACCGGGCCTCCCCTAAATGAGCAGTTCTTC
>TRBV24-1|TRBJ2-5|.|.
CATSEGGQETQYF
TGTGCCACCAGTGAAGGGGGTCAAGAGACCCAGTACTTC
>TRBV6-2/TRBV6-3|TRBJ1-1|few|TRBD1
CASSPQGEKVTEAFF
TGTGCCAGCAGTCCTCAGGGGGAAAAGGTCACTGAAGCTTTCTTT
>TRBV11-1|TRBJ2-7|.|TRBD2
CASSLGREREQYF
TGTGCCAGCAGCTTAGGGCGGGAGCGGGAGCAGTACTTC
>TRBV20-1|TRBJ1-4|.|TRBD1
CSARASPQGDEKLFF
TGCAGTGCTAGAGCGTCACCCCAGGGGGATGAAAAACTGTTTTTT
>TRBV28|TRBJ1-2|.|.
CASSPIDRVYGYTF
TGTGCCAGCAGTCCTATTGACAGAGTCTATGGCTACACCTTC
>TRBV6-5|TRBJ1-3|.|.
CASSYSGFAGNTIYF
TGTGCCAGCAGTTACTCCGGGTTTGCTGGAAACACCATATATTTT